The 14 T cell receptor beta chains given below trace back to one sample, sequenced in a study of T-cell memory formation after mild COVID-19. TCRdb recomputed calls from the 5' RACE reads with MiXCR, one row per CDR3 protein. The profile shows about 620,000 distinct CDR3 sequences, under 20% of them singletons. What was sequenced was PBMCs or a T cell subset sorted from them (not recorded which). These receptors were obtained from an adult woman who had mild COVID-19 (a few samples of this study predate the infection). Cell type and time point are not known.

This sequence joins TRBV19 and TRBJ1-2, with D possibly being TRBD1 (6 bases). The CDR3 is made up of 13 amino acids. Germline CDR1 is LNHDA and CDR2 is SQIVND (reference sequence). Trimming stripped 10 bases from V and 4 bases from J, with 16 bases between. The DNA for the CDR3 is TGTGCCACAACTAGGAGGGGGTTCTATGGCTACACCTTC. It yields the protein CATTRRGFYGYTF.

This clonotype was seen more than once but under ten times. The CDR3 DNA is TGTGCCACCAGCAGGGAATCGAGGGGTGGGGGCAAAAACATTCAGTACTTC. It is translated as CATSRESRGGGKNIQYF. This chain connects TRBV15 to TRBJ2-4; TRBD1 or TRBD2 may be the D gene (5 bases each). The CDR3 extends over 17 amino acids. The V and J ends lost 3 bases and 3 bases respectively, with 18 bases between them. Germline loops: CDR1 LNHNV, CDR2 YYDKDF (reference sequence).

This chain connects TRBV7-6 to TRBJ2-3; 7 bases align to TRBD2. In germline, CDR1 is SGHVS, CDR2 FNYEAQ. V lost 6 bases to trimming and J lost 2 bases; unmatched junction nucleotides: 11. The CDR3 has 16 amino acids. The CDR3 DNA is TGTGCCAGCAGTTTACTTAACGCGGGAGCCACAGATACGCAGTATTTT. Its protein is CASSLLNAGATDTQYF.

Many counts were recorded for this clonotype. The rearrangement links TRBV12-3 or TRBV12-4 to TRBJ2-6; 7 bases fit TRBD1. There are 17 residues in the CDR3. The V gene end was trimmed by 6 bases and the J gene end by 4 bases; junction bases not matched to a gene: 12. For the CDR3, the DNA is TGTGCCAGCAGCCCCGGGGACAGCCTCTACGGGGCCAACGTCCTGACTTTC. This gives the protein CASSPGDSLYGANVLTF.

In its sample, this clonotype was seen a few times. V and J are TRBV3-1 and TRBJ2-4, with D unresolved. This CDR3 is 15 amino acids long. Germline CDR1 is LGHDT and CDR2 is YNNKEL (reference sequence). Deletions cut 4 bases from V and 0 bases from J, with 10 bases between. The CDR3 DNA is TGTGCCAGCAGCCTAAGTTACTTAGCCAAAAACATTCAGTACTTC. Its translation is CASSLSYLAKNIQYF.

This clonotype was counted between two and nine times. CDR3 nucleotides: TGTGCCAGCAGACGATCTGGGGGCGGTACCGCTGCCGAGCAGTTCTTC. Its protein product is CASRRSGGGTAAEQFF. The chain carries TRBV5-5 and TRBJ2-1; D may be TRBD1 (6 bases). Trimming stripped 5 bases from V and 10 bases from J, with 25 bases between. This CDR3 comprises 16 residues. CDR1 is SGHKS and CDR2 is YYEKEE in the germline V gene (reference sequence).

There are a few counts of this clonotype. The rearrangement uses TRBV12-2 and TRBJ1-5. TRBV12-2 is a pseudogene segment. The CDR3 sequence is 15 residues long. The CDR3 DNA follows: TGTGCAAGTCGCTTACCGGGACGGAAGAATCAGCCCCAGCATTTT. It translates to CASRLPGRKNQPQHF.

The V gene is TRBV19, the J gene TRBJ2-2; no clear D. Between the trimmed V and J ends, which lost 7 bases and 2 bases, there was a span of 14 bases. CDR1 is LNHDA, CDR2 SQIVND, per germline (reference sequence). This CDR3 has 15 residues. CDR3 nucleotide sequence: TGTGCCAGTACTCCCGGGCGTTTTAACACCGGGGAGCTGTTTTTT. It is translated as CASTPGRFNTGELFF. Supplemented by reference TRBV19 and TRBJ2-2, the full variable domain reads DGGITQSPKYLFRKEGQNVTLSCEQNLNHDAMYWYRQDPGQGLRLIYYSQIVNDFQKGDIAEGYSVSREKKESFPLTVTSAQKNPTAFYLCASTPGRFNTGELFFGEGSRLTVL.

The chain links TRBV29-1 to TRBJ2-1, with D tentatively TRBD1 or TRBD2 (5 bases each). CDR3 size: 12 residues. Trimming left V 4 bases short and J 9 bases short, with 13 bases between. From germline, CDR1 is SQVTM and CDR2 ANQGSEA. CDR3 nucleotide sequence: TGCAGCGTTGGTGCAGGGACGGGTGAGCAGTTCTTC. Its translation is CSVGAGTGEQFF.

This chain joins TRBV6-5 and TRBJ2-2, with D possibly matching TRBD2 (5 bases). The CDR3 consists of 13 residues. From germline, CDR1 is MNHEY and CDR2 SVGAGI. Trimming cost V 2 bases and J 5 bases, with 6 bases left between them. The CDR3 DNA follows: TGTGCCAGCAGTTACACGGGAACCGGGGAGCTGTTTTTT. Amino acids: CASSYTGTGELFF.

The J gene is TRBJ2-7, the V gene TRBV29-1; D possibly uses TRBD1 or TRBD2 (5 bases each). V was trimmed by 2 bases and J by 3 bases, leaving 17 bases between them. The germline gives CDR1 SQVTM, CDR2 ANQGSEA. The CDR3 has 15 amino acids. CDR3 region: CSVEMGDEGNYEQYF. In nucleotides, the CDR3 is TGCAGCGTTGAAATGGGAGACGAGGGGAACTACGAGCAGTACTTC.

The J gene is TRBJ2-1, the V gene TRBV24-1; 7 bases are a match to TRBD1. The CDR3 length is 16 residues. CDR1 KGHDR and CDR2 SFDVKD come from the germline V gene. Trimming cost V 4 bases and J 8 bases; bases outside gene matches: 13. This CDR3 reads CATSDPNTGAGDEQFF. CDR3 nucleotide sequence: TGTGCCACCAGTGACCCGAACACAGGGGCAGGCGATGAGCAGTTCTTC.

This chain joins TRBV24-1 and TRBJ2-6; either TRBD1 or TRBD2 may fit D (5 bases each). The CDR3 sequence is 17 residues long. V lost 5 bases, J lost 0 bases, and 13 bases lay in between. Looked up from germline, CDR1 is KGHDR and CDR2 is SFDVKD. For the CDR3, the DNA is TGTGCCACCAGTGCCGTTACGGGGACCTCTGGGGCCAACGTCCTGACTTTC. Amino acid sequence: CATSAVTGTSGANVLTF.

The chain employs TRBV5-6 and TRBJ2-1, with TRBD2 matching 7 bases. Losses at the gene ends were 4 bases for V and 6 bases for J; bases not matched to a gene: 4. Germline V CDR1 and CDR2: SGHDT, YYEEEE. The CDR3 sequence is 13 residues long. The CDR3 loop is CASSVTSVNEQFF. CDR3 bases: TGTGCCAGCAGCGTAACTAGCGTCAATGAGCAGTTCTTC.